These 8 T cell receptor beta chains originate from one sample sequenced in a study of T cells in Graves' hyperthyroidism and ophthalmopathy. There were TCR beta CDR3 regions amplified from RNA transcripts. A set of HTBI primers served as the primers for a first-round RT-PCR of the TCR CDR3. TCRdb re-derived calls from the multiplex PCR reads in MiXCR, one entry per CDR3 protein. The table lists approximately 640,000 distinct CDR3 sequences, roughly 17% of them singletons. Sequencing was done on a sample of blood. The source of these receptors is a woman younger than 45 with Graves' hyperthyroidism.

This clonotype was counted at least ten times. The rearrangement uses TRBV27 and TRBJ2-1; D may be TRBD1 (6 bases). CDR3 length: 15 residues. The V end lost 5 bases, the J end lost 5 bases, and 16 bases lay between the germline ends. Germline V gives CDR1 MNHEY, CDR2 SMNVEV (reference sequence). CDR3 in amino acids: CASSPASGAHNEQFF. CDR3 coding DNA: TGTGCCAGCAGTCCGGCCTCAGGGGCACACAATGAGCAGTTCTTC.

V is TRBV18 and J is TRBJ2-5; no reliable D call. The V and J ends lost 2 bases and 8 bases respectively, with 12 bases between them. Per germline, CDR1 KGHSH and CDR2 LQKENI. CDR3 length: 13 amino acids. In DNA, the CDR3 is TGTGCCAGCTCACCAGACTTAGTGCTCACCCAGTACTTC. Translated, it gives CASSPDLVLTQYF. Supplemented by reference TRBV18 and TRBJ2-5, the full variable domain reads NAGVMQNPRHLVRRRGQEARLRCSPMKGHSHVYWYRQLPEEGLKFMVYLQKENIIDESGMPKERFSAEFPKEGPSILRIQQVVRGDSAAYFCASSPDLVLTQYFGPGTRLLVL.

CDR3 in DNA: TGTGCCAGCAGTATACAGGGGATTGAAGCTTTCTTT. This gives the protein CASSIQGIEAFF. V and J are TRBV2 and TRBJ1-1; 7 positions match TRBD1. The CDR3 totals 12 residues. The germline V gene encodes CDR1 SNHLY and CDR2 FYNNEI. The J segment lost 7 bases and the V segment lost 5 bases, leaving 4 bases of the junction unmatched. Based on the CDR3 plus reference TRBV2 and TRBJ1-1, the full variable domain is EPEVTQTPSHQVTQMGQEVILRCVPISNHLYFYWYRQILGQKVEFLVSFYNNEISEKSEIFDDQFSVERPDGSNFTLKIRSTKLEDSAMYFCASSIQGIEAFFGQGTRLTVV.

Many counts were recorded for this clonotype. V usage is TRBV28 and J usage is TRBJ2-4; 13 nucleotides line up with TRBD2. The CDR3 has 16 amino acids. Trimming removed 4 bases from V and 3 bases from J; junction bases left unmatched: 3. Germline-derived CDR1 and CDR2 are MDHEN and SYDVKM. The CDR3 loop is CASSSGLAGLKNIQYF. CDR3 DNA sequence: TGTGCCAGCAGTTCGGGACTAGCGGGACTCAAAAACATTCAGTACTTC.

The chain has TRBV6-9 and TRBJ1-4, with 11 bases lining up with TRBD1. With 4 bases clipped from V and 10 bases from J, the junction kept 8 bases outside the gene matches. Germline CDR1 reads MNHGY; CDR2 reads SVAAGI. The length of the CDR3 is 15 residues. This CDR3 is CASSSPGQGGGKLFF. The CDR3 DNA sequence: TGTGCCAGCAGTTCTCCGGGACAGGGGGGCGGAAAACTGTTTTTT.

There are many counts of this clonotype. The chain has TRBV18 and TRBJ2-5, with D perhaps TRBD1 (5 bases). CDR3 length: 14 residues. The germline V and J ends were trimmed by 0 bases and 2 bases, with 7 bases remaining between them. The germline V gene has CDR1 KGHSH and CDR2 LQKENI. This chain's CDR3 is CASSPPAGQETQYF. The CDR3 region has the DNA TGTGCCAGCTCACCACCGGCAGGGCAAGAGACCCAGTACTTC. The complete variable domain, with remaining parts taken from reference TRBV18 and TRBJ2-5, reads NAGVMQNPRHLVRRRGQEARLRCSPMKGHSHVYWYRQLPEEGLKFMVYLQKENIIDESGMPKERFSAEFPKEGPSILRIQQVVRGDSAAYFCASSPPAGQETQYFGPGTRLLVL.

This clonotype was seen more than once but under ten times. The chain links TRBV7-3 to TRBJ2-5; D possibly corresponds to TRBD1 (6 bases). Germline lookup yields CDR1 SGHTA and CDR2 FQGTGA. CDR3 size: 13 residues. The ends were cut back, 0 bases at V and 10 bases at J, with 12 bases in the middle. This CDR3 is CASSLTAGVDQYF. The CDR3, as DNA: TGTGCCAGCAGCTTAACGGCAGGGGTGGACCAGTACTTC.

This clonotype was picked up a small number of times. The chain recombines TRBV5-5 with TRBJ2-4; 8 positions agree with TRBD2. Trimming took 4 bases from V and 0 from J; bases not matched to a gene: 3. This CDR3 contains 15 residues. Germline CDR1 and CDR2: SGHKS and YYEKEE (reference sequence). The CDR3 DNA reads as TGTGCCAGCAGCCCGCTAGCGGGAGCCAAAAACATTCAGTACTTC. Translation: CASSPLAGAKNIQYF.